The clone carrying this TCR beta chain was found a few times. Its antigen remains unknown. These data are taken from a study of blood T cells in healthy people across ages. This CDR3 comprises 14 residues. Looked up from germline, CDR1 is MNHNS and CDR2 is SASEGT. Trimming left V 5 bases short and J 4 bases short, with 12 bases between. Donors each provided about 10 milliliters of peripheral blood. Findings of the study overall: The unsorted PBMCs prevented any conclusive comparison of naive versus antigen-experienced cells. Per million T cells, TCR beta diversity dropped about linearly as age rose.

Primed by a sample-barcoded 5' primer and a J-beta primer mix, a second PCR proceeded for about 6 to 12 cycles. Per sample, CDR3-containing paired-end reads numbered at least 3 million. TCRdb reprocessed the 5' RACE reads with MiXCR, giving one entry per CDR3 protein. The table records around 990,000 distinct CDR3 sequences, under 40% of them present only once. The sequenced sample consisted of blood. This TCR was recovered from a man aged 18-30 years in good health. The chain combines TRBV6-1 with TRBJ1-5; D is unresolved. CDR3 region: CASSLPVGNQPQHF. The CDR3 region has the DNA TGTGCCAGCAGTCTCCCCGTGGGGAATCAGCCCCAGCATTTT.